The rows below give T cell receptor beta chains drawn from one sample of a study of T cell changes during pregnancy in multiple sclerosis. The protocol was immunoSEQ multiplex PCR, while the TCRdb copy is restricted to in-frame clones and leaves out a portion. The repertoire holds about 81,000 clones, with about 94% as singletons. The source material was peripheral blood, sampled in the third trimester of pregnancy. Receptors were obtained from a female donor in good health, enrolled as a control in a pregnancy study. The CDR3 runs from the conserved cysteine through the conserved F or W. A D gene is named only where the DNA matches it firmly. Clone size is stated in some rows and not others, as once, few, many or a class when expanded.

-	TRBV14	-	13	TRBJ1-3	TGTGCCAGCAGCCAGGTCGGGGGAAACACCATATATTTT	CASSQVGGNTIYF
TRBD2	TRBV6-1	-	16	TRBJ2-2	TGTGCCAGCAGTGGAACTGGGACTAGCGGGAGAGGGGAGCTGTTTTTT	CASSGTGTSGRGELFF
-	TRBV5-1	-	17	TRBJ2-1	TGCGCCAGCAGCTTGGCCTTCGGGACATCCTTTTACAATGAGCAGTTCTTC	CASSLAFGTSFYNEQFF
-	TRBV29-1	-	12	TRBJ2-7	TGCAGCGCCTACGCGGTTCCTGGCGAGCAGTACTTC	CSAYAVPGEQYF
-	TRBV4-1	-	14	TRBJ2-5	TGCGCCAGCAGCCAAGATGGGGCAGGAGAGACCCAGTACTTC	CASSQDGAGETQYF
-	TRBV7-2	once	15	TRBJ1-2	TGTGCCAGCAGCGAGGAGACAGGATCCCCCTATGGCTACACCTTC	CASSEETGSPYGYTF
-	TRBV30	-	11	TRBJ1-5	TGTGCCTGGGGCCGCAATCAGCCCCAGCATTTT	CAWGRNQPQHF
TRBD2	TRBV4-1	-	16	TRBJ2-1	TGCGCCAGCAGCCAGAGGAGCGGGAGCTCCTACAATGAGCAGTTCTTC	CASSQRSGSSYNEQFF
-	TRBV6-6	-	16	TRBJ2-2	TGTGCCAGCAGTTACTCATCAGCGAGTCGCACCGGGGAGCTGTTTTTT	CASSYSSASRTGELFF
TRBD1	TRBV7-6	-	17	TRBJ2-5	TGTGCCAGCAGCCGGACTTTGGGACAGCCAGGCGGGGAGACCCAGTACTTC	CASSRTLGQPGGETQYF
TRBD2	TRBV5-1	-	15	TRBJ2-1	TGCGCCAGCAGCAGGAGCGGGAGGGCCGTTAATGAGCAGTTCTTC	CASSRSGRAVNEQFF
-	TRBV19	-	15	TRBJ1-5	TGTGCCAGTAGTATTGGGACACCAGGAGACCAGCCCCAGCATTTT	CASSIGTPGDQPQHF
-	TRBV5-1	-	14	TRBJ2-3	TGCGCCAGCAGCTGGGACACCTCCCAAGAGACCCAGTGCTTC	CASSWDTSQETQCF
TRBD2	TRBV5-6	-	16	TRBJ2-3	TGTGCCAGCAGCCTCGGGACTAGCGGGAGTGGAGATACGCAGTATTTT	CASSLGTSGSGDTQYF
TRBD1	TRBV2	-	13	TRBJ2-5	TGTGCGCGGGGGACAGGGCTGGGGGAGACCCAGTACTTC	CARGTGLGETQYF
-	TRBV5-1	-	14	TRBJ2-7	TGCGCCAGCAGCTGGGGTGTAGGGGGGGGAGAGCAGTACTTC	CASSWGVGGGEQYF
-	TRBV27	-	13	TRBJ2-1	TGTGCCAGCAGTTGGGGCAGAAACAATGAGCAGTTCTTC	CASSWGRNNEQFF
-	TRBV30	-	13	TRBJ2-3	TGTGCCTGGGCCCAGACTTTTCTAGATACGCAGTATTTT	CAWAQTFLDTQYF
TRBD2	TRBV5-1	-	17	TRBJ2-1	TGCGCCAGCAGCTTTAGGACTAGCGGGGTCTCCTACAATGAGCAGTTCTTC	CASSFRTSGVSYNEQFF
-	TRBV19	-	15	TRBJ2-5	TGTGCCAGTAGTATAGGCGGGACAGTGATGGAGACCCAGTACTTC	CASSIGGTVMETQYF
-	TRBV2	-	16	TRBJ1-5	TGTGCCAGCAGTGAATCCCCCCAGGGCCTCGGTCAGCCCCAGCATTTT	CASSESPQGLGQPQHF
-	TRBV19	-	14	TRBJ2-2	TGTGCCAGTGGGGGAGGTTGGGGCACCGGGGAGCTGTTTTTT	CASGGGWGTGELFF
-	TRBV4-1	-	15	TRBJ1-1	TGCGCCAGCAGGGGAGTAGGAGGTTCCAACACTGAAGCTTTCTTT	CASRGVGGSNTEAFF
TRBD1	TRBV5-6	once	14	TRBJ2-3	TGTGCCAGCAGGGTGGGACAGACCACAGATACGCAGTATTTT	CASRVGQTTDTQYF
-	TRBV11-1	once	13	TRBJ1-1	TGTGCCAGCAGCCAACCCCCCGGACTTGAAGCTTTCTTT	CASSQPPGLEAFF
TRBD1	TRBV29-1	-	16	TRBJ2-2	TGCAGCGTTGCTCGACAGGGGGCACCGAACACCGGGGAGCTGTTTTTT	CSVARQGAPNTGELFF
-	TRBV10-3	-	15	TRBJ1-3	TGTGCCTCCGGGGAGGGCCGTAGCTCTGGAAACACCATATATTTT	CASGEGRSSGNTIYF
TRBD2	TRBV11-2	-	16	TRBJ2-1	TGTGCCAGCAACTCTCGAGGGACTAGCGGGGCCAATGAGCAGTTCTTC	CASNSRGTSGANEQFF
-	TRBV27	-	11	TRBJ2-7	TGTGCCAGCAGTCCCTCCTGCGAGCAGTACTTC	CASSPSCEQYF
-	TRBV7-9	-	14	TRBJ1-2	TGTGCCAGCAGCTTAGGAGCACAGCCATATGGCTACACCTTC	CASSLGAQPYGYTF
-	TRBV7-9	-	14	TRBJ2-5	TGTGCCAGCAGACTCGGGGCTAGCGAGGAGACCCAGTACTTC	CASRLGASEETQYF
-	TRBV4-1	-	15	TRBJ2-3	TGCGCCAGCAGCCAAGATGCGGGAAGGACAGATACGCAGTATTTT	CASSQDAGRTDTQYF
-	TRBV7-2	-	14	TRBJ2-1	TGTGCCAGCAGCCTTAGGGGCCCCTACAATGAGCAGTTCTTC	CASSLRGPYNEQFF
-	TRBV18	-	16	TRBJ2-2	TGTGCCAGCTCACCACAGACAAGAGCAAACACCGGGGAGCTGTTTTTT	CASSPQTRANTGELFF
TRBD1	TRBV12-5	-	16	TRBJ2-3	TGTGCTAGTGGTTTAGGGACAGGAGGGAAGGCAGATACGCAGTATTTT	CASGLGTGGKADTQYF
TRBD1	TRBV19	-	12	TRBJ1-1	TGTGCCAGCCGAAGGACAGGGGGTGAAGCTTTCTTT	CASRRTGGEAFF
TRBD1	TRBV7-7	-	14	TRBJ1-1	TGTGCTAGCAGCTCGCTTGACAGGGACACTGAAGCTTTCTTT	CASSSLDRDTEAFF
TRBD2	TRBV28	once	11	TRBJ2-1	TGTGCCAGCAGTTTCGGGAGGGCCCCGTTCTTC	CASSFGRAPFF
-	TRBV7-2	-	15	TRBJ2-6	TGTGCCAGCAGCTTTACAGCCTCTGGGGCCAACGTCCTGACTTTC	CASSFTASGANVLTF
TRBD1	TRBV6-5	-	14	TRBJ1-1	TGTGCCAGCAGTTACTCGACAGGGGGGGCAAGAGCTTTCTTT	CASSYSTGGARAFF
-	TRBV2	-	17	TRBJ2-7	TGTGCCAGCAGCCTCGCCGGGGGGGGGACAGGGTACTACGAGCAGTACTTC	CASSLAGGGTGYYEQYF
-	TRBV18	once	15	TRBJ1-1	TGTGCCAGCTCACCCCAGACACTTTTGAACACTGAAGCTTTCTTT	CASSPQTLLNTEAFF
-	TRBV6-5	-	14	TRBJ1-3	TGTGCCAGCGGTAGGGGTAACTCTGGAAACACCATATATTTT	CASGRGNSGNTIYF
-	TRBV5-6	-	15	TRBJ2-7	TGTGCCAGCAGCACATCCCCAGGGGCTAGCTACGAGCAGTACTTC	CASSTSPGASYEQYF
TRBD1	TRBV28	-	15	TRBJ1-5	TGTGCCAGCAGTCCACCGGGACAGGGATCTCAGCCCCAGCATTTT	CASSPPGQGSQPQHF
-	TRBV6-5	-	10	TRBJ2-5	TGTGCCAGCAGCCCAGTGACCCAGTACTTC	CASSPVTQYF
-	TRBV27	once	12	TRBJ2-2	TGTGCCAGCAGCGTGAACACCGGGGAGCTGTTTTTT	CASSVNTGELFF
TRBD2	TRBV18	-	14	TRBJ2-5	TGTGCCAGCCTAGCGGGAGCATCCCAAGAGACCCAGTACTTC	CASLAGASQETQYF
-	TRBV15	once	16	TRBJ2-7	TGTGCCACCAGCAGACTACCAAAACTTAGTAACTACGAGCAGTACTTC	CATSRLPKLSNYEQYF
TRBD1	TRBV29-1	-	15	TRBJ2-3	TGCAGCGCTACCGGCAGGGGGCTTGAGGCAGGGGCGCAGTATTTT	CSATGRGLEAGAQYF
-	TRBV11-2	once	14	TRBJ2-2	TGTGCCAGCAGCCCCGCAGGAATCACCGGGGAGCTGTTTTTT	CASSPAGITGELFF
-	TRBV28	once	14	TRBJ1-1	TGTGCCAGCAGGCACGGGGAACTGAACACTGAAGCTTTCTTT	CASRHGELNTEAFF
-	TRBV7-9	-	15	TRBJ2-1	TGTGCCAGCAGCCCCCGACTAGACCTACCTAATGAGCAGTTCTTC	CASSPRLDLPNEQFF
-	TRBV27	-	14	TRBJ2-6	TGTGCCAGCAGAGGAGACTCTGGGGCCAACGTCCTGACTTTC	CASRGDSGANVLTF
-	TRBV6-1	few	15	TRBJ1-5	TGTGCCAGCAGTGATGCCGACAGGAGGAATCAGCCCCAGCATTTT	CASSDADRRNQPQHF
TRBD1	TRBV5-8	-	17	TRBJ2-7	TGTGCCAGCAGCTTGGAAAGAGGGACAGGGTGGAACCACGAGCAGTACTTC	CASSLERGTGWNHEQYF
-	TRBV18	-	15	TRBJ1-4	TGTGCCAGCTCACCACCCTCACGGGACTATGAAAAACTGTTTTTT	CASSPPSRDYEKLFF
TRBD1	TRBV5-5	-	14	TRBJ2-3	TGTGCCAGCAGCTTGGGACAGGGTTCAGTCACGCAGTATTTT	CASSLGQGSVTQYF
TRBD2	TRBV2	once	14	TRBJ2-1	TGTGCCAGCAACCGGGCGGGAGGGCCCCATGAGCAGTTCTTC	CASNRAGGPHEQFF
-	TRBV19	-	16	TRBJ1-5	TGTGCCAGTAGTATGAAAGGAGGGATAAGCAATCAGCCCCAGCATTTT	CASSMKGGISNQPQHF